The 12 T cell receptor beta chains reported below all come from one sample, sequenced in a study of T cells in Graves' hyperthyroidism and ophthalmopathy. Amplification of TCR beta CDR3 regions was performed using RNA transcripts as template. A first-round RT-PCR of the TCR CDR3 used the HTBI primer set. TCRdb re-called the multiplex PCR reads through MiXCR, storing one row per CDR3 protein. The sample holds fewer than 600,000 distinct CDR3 sequences, approximately 15% seen once. The sequenced sample was blood. Receptor source: a woman aged 40 to 55 with Graves' hyperthyroidism.

This clonotype was detected ten times or more. The V call is TRBV12-3 or TRBV12-4, the J call TRBJ2-7; D uncertain. V lost 2 bases, J lost 3 bases, and 11 bases lay in between. The CDR3 contains 14 residues. This CDR3 reads CASSLTAEIYEQYF. CDR3 DNA sequence: TGTGCCAGCAGTTTAACTGCAGAGATCTACGAGCAGTACTTC.

This clonotype was picked up a small number of times. The chain combines TRBV30 with TRBJ2-7; D is perhaps TRBD2 (6 bases). The CDR3 length is 14 residues. CDR1 and CDR2 from the germline V gene are GTSNPN and SVGIG (reference sequence). V was clipped by 3 bases and J by 2 bases, with 14 bases between them. In DNA form, the CDR3 reads TGTGCCTGGAGACCTGGACTAAGCCCCTACGAGCAGTACTTC. It yields the protein CAWRPGLSPYEQYF.

This chain uses TRBV11-2 with TRBJ1-1; 7 bases agree with TRBD1. The V gene's germline CDR1 is SGHAT and CDR2 FQNNGV. Unmatched junction bases numbered 8, after V lost 7 bases and J lost 0 bases. The CDR3 is 15 residues long. The CDR3 region has the DNA TGTGCCAGCAAGGGGGCAGGGTACGTGAACACTGAAGCTTTCTTT. Protein: CASKGAGYVNTEAFF.

The table lists this clonotype with many counts. The rearrangement uses TRBV25-1 and TRBJ2-1, with 11 bases lining up with TRBD2. The trim removed 6 bases at V and 8 bases at J, leaving 15 bases unmatched. The CDR3 loop spans 17 amino acids. Germline V CDR1 and CDR2: MGHDK, SYGVNS. The CDR3, as DNA: TGTGCCAGCAGGGCCGGGACTAGCGGCCACCTAACGGATGAGCAGTTCTTC. The encoded protein is CASRAGTSGHLTDEQFF.

This clonotype occurred many times. The J gene is TRBJ2-7, the V gene TRBV20-1, with 7 bases aligning to TRBD2. The trim removed 2 bases at V and 4 bases at J, leaving 5 bases unmatched. The CDR3 runs 13 residues. Germline V gives CDR1 DFQATT, CDR2 SNEGSKA (reference sequence). The CDR3 region has the DNA TGCAGTGCTAGAACCGGGGGGAGATACGAGCAGTACTTC. Residues: CSARTGGRYEQYF.

This chain uses TRBV28 with TRBJ2-3, with TRBD1 matching over 11 bases. V was pared by 6 bases and J by 4 bases, with 12 bases of the junction left unmatched. This CDR3 is built from 17 residues. CDR1 MDHEN and CDR2 SYDVKM come from the germline V gene. CDR3: CASRGALAGQGADTQYF. The CDR3 DNA reads as TGTGCCAGCAGGGGGGCCCTAGCGGGACAGGGGGCAGATACGCAGTATTTT. Together with reference TRBV28 and TRBJ2-3, the CDR3 gives the full variable domain: DVKVTQSSRYLVKRTGEKVFLECVQDMDHENMFWYRQDPGLGLRLIYFSYDVKMKEKGDIPEGYSVSREKKERFSLILESASTNQTSMYLCASRGALAGQGADTQYFGPGTRLTVL.

This clonotype was counted ten times or more. This sequence joins TRBV5-1 and TRBJ2-1, with D perhaps TRBD2 (6 bases). The germline V gene encodes CDR1 SGHRS and CDR2 YFSETQ. The CDR3 is made up of 16 amino acids. V gave up 4 bases and J gave up 1 base, with 15 bases separating them. The DNA for the CDR3 is TGCGCCAGCAGCATCCGTCCGGGAGTATCCTACAATGAGCAGTTCTTC. Translating it yields CASSIRPGVSYNEQFF.

Ten or more counts support this clonotype. V usage is TRBV11-2 and J usage is TRBJ2-5; the D gene could be TRBD1 or TRBD2 (5 bases each). This CDR3 spans 12 amino acids. Trimming took off 1 base at V and 13 bases at J, with 13 bases between the two ends. CDR1 and CDR2 (germline): SGHAT, FQNNGV. CDR3 region: CASSLGVGTGYF. The CDR3, as DNA: TGTGCCAGCAGCTTAGGGGTAGGGACGGGGTACTTC.

Of note for this clonotype: A clone one base away is much larger, so this may be a read error. The V and J genes are TRBV28 and TRBJ1-2, with D uncertain. Germline CDR1 reads MDHEN; CDR2 reads SYDVKM. Trimming took off 5 bases at V and 5 bases at J, with 18 bases between the two ends. This CDR3 has 15 amino acids. In nucleotides, the CDR3 is TGTGCCAGCAGTGCCTCCGGAGGGCCTGGGTATGGCTACACCTTC. The encoded protein is CASSASGGPGYGYTF.

The table lists this clonotype with many counts. The rearrangement links TRBV7-8 to TRBJ2-7; D assignment may be TRBD1 or TRBD2 (5 bases each). CDR3 size: 16 residues. The germline V gene has CDR1 SGHVS and CDR2 FQNEAQ. V gave up 1 base and J gave up 0 bases, with 13 bases separating them. CDR3 amino acids: CASSLDGTESSYEQYF. In DNA, the CDR3 is TGTGCCAGCAGCTTAGATGGGACGGAAAGCTCCTACGAGCAGTACTTC. Together with reference TRBV7-8 and TRBJ2-7, the CDR3 gives the full variable domain: GAGVSQSPRYKVAKRGQDVALRCDPISGHVSLFWYQQALGQGPEFLTYFQNEAQLDKSGLPSDRFFAERPEGSVSTLKIQRTQQEDSAVYLCASSLDGTESSYEQYFGPGTRLTVT.

This clonotype was picked up a small number of times. The rearrangement joins TRBV10-2 to TRBJ1-5; no definite D call. Deletions cut 7 bases from V and 2 bases from J, with 9 bases between. Germline V gene sequence: CDR1 WSHSY, CDR2 SAAADI. This CDR3 contains 13 residues. In DNA, the CDR3 is TGCGCCAGCACGGGATGGGGCAATCAGCCCCAGCATTTT. It specifies CASTGWGNQPQHF.

This clonotype has a count of ten or more. This chain uses TRBV20-1 with TRBJ2-5; either TRBD1 or TRBD2 may supply D (5 bases each). The ends were cut back, 7 bases at V and 7 bases at J, with 16 bases in the middle. The CDR3 consists of 12 residues. CDR1 and CDR2 (germline): DFQATT, SNEGSKA (reference sequence). CDR3 nucleotide sequence: TGCAGTGTCCCGACCCGGGGCGGGACCCAGTACTTC. It encodes CSVPTRGGTQYF.